This TCR beta chain appears in the sequencing data of a study of T cell responses to AZD1222 COVID-19 vaccine. Findings and caveats of the study: Elevations in Spike-specific TCR breadth and depth followed administration of two AZD1222 doses. Baseline seropositivity characterized only a handful of AZD1222 recipients. Possibly, clonal diversity was underestimated; donors were largely white British and included more females. Spike was spanned by vaccine-associated CD4 TCRs, which were dominant at 160-218 and 743-854.

The table came from immunoSEQ multiplex PCR; TCRdb's copy has only in-frame clones and leaves some out. Among about 160,000 clones listed, around nine tenths were seen once. In the case of this clone: Its antigen is unknown.

This CDR3 has 15 amino acids. Germline CDR1 reads SGHVS; CDR2 reads FNYEAQ. V was pared by 2 bases and J by 5 bases, with 5 bases of the junction left unmatched. This specimen consisted of peripheral blood, obtained on day 0 of AZD1222 vaccination. The source is an adult in good health. This rearrangement joins TRBV7-6 to TRBJ1-4; 7 bases fit TRBD1. The CDR3 DNA follows: TGTGCCAGCAGCTTACTCCCCAGGGGGAATGAAAAACTGTTTTTT. As protein: CASSLLPRGNEKLFF.